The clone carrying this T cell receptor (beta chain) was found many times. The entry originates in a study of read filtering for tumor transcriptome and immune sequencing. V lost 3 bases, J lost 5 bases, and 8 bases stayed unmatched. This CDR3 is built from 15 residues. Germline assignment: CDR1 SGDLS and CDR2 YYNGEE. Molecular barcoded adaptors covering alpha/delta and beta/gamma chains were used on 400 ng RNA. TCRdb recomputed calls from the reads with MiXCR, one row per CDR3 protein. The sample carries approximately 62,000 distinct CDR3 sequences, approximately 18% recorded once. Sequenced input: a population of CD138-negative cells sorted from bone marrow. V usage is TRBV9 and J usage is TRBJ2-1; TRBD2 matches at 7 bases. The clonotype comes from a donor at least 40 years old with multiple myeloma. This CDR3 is CASSAQPGTNNEQFF. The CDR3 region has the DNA TGTGCCAGCAGCGCACAACCCGGGACTAACAATGAGCAGTTCTTC.